A selection of T cell receptor beta chains follows, all from one sample in a study of yellow fever vaccine responses in identical twins. Using its own MiXCR run on the RT-PCR reads, TCRdb lists one record per CDR3 protein. The data contain about 18,000 distinct CDR3 sequences, roughly three fifths of them singletons. Material: T cells from blood (PBMCs), unsorted or a sorted subset (not recorded which), obtained before or after yellow fever vaccination (not recorded which). These receptors all come from a woman aged 18-29 years who received the yellow fever vaccine. Both conserved end residues are part of each CDR3. The D gene is left open where the match is weak. The size of a clone is reported for some rows only, either as once, few or many, or as a class for expanded clones.

TRBV2	TRBJ2-1	-	-	TGTGCCAGCGAATCGGGCGCCTACAATGAGCAGTTCTTC	CASESGAYNEQFF
TRBV5-1	TRBJ2-2	-	-	TGCGCCAGCAGCATAGGAGAGACGAATACCGGGGAGCTGTTTTTT	CASSIGETNTGELFF
TRBV11-1	TRBJ2-1	few	-	TGTGCCAGCCCCTTAGTTCCAGGACACTCCTCCTACAATGAGCAGTTCTTC	CASPLVPGHSSYNEQFF
TRBV2	TRBJ2-3	-	-	TGTGCCAGCAGTGAACGGCGGGCAGATACGCAGTATTTT	CASSERRADTQYF
TRBV11-1	TRBJ2-7	-	-	TGTGCCAGCAGCTTAGCGGAGAATAAACGCTACGAGCAGTACTTC	CASSLAENKRYEQYF
TRBV4-1	TRBJ1-5	-	TRBD1	TGCGCCAGCAGCCAAGGAGGCAGGGGGGGCAATCAGCCCCAGCATTTT	CASSQGGRGGNQPQHF
TRBV11-3	TRBJ1-1	-	-	TGTGCCAGCAGCTATCACAGGGACACTGAAGCTTTCTTT	CASSYHRDTEAFF
TRBV5-1	TRBJ2-7	-	-	TGCGCCAGCAGCTTCGCAATAGGGGAGCAGTACTTC	CASSFAIGEQYF
TRBV3-1	TRBJ2-2	few	TRBD1	TGTGCCAGCAGCCAAGAGGGGACAGTCACCGGGGAGCTGTTTTTT	CASSQEGTVTGELFF
TRBV11-2	TRBJ1-5	-	-	TGTGCCAGCAGCTTAGTATCGGGGGGGAGCAATCAGCCCCAGCATTTT	CASSLVSGGSNQPQHF
TRBV11-1	TRBJ1-6	few	-	TGTGCCAGCAGCTTATTGGGGGATGATTCACCCCTCCACTTT	CASSLLGDDSPLHF
TRBV3-1	TRBJ1-6	few	-	TGTGCCAGCAGCGCCCGACAGACTGATTCACCCCTCCACTTT	CASSARQTDSPLHF
TRBV15	TRBJ2-5	once	TRBD1	TGTGCCACCAGCAGAGAACTCGAATTAGGGGGCGGTGAGACCCAGTACTTC	CATSRELELGGGETQYF
TRBV7-9	TRBJ1-1	-	TRBD1	TGTGCCAGCAGCCCAGCGAGGGGGCAAACTGAAGCTTTCTTT	CASSPARGQTEAFF
TRBV25-1	TRBJ2-2	few	TRBD1	TGTGCCAGCAGACCTACCGGGACAGCGAACACCGGGGAGCTGTTTTTT	CASRPTGTANTGELFF
TRBV5-1	TRBJ1-1	-	TRBD1	TGCGCCAGCAGCCCCTGGACAGGGGGTTCGAGTACTGAAGCTTTCTTT	CASSPWTGGSSTEAFF
TRBV29-1	TRBJ1-1	-	-	TGCAGCGTTGAGACGGGGGCCCTGAACACTGAAGCTTTCTTT	CSVETGALNTEAFF
TRBV15	TRBJ1-1	few	TRBD1	TGTGCCACCAGCAGAAGACAGGGCTTGAACACTGAAGCTTTCTTT	CATSRRQGLNTEAFF
TRBV2	TRBJ2-7	few	-	TGTGCCAGCCGGAAAGGGGGGTTGGGCGAGCAGTACTTC	CASRKGGLGEQYF
TRBV11-1	TRBJ1-2	-	-	TGTGCCAGCAGCCCATCCACAGGGATGACTAACTATGGCTACACCTTC	CASSPSTGMTNYGYTF
TRBV5-1	TRBJ2-7	-	TRBD2	TGCGCCAGCAGCCAAGGGACTAGCGGGAGTAATGAGCAGTACTTC	CASSQGTSGSNEQYF
TRBV2	TRBJ2-3	-	-	TGTACCAGCAGTGAAGCCGGGGCTCTTAGCACAGATACGCAGTATTTT	CTSSEAGALSTDTQYF
TRBV2	TRBJ2-3	few	TRBD1	TGTGCCAGCAGTCACGACAGGGTGGCGACAGATACGCAGTATTTT	CASSHDRVATDTQYF
TRBV6-1	TRBJ2-3	-	-	TGTGCCAGCAGTGAAGATGCGGGGAGCACAGATACGCAGTATTTT	CASSEDAGSTDTQYF
TRBV7-7	TRBJ2-1	-	TRBD1	TGTGCCAGCAGCCCTGGGACAGACCCCTACAATGAGCAGTTCTTC	CASSPGTDPYNEQFF
TRBV28	TRBJ2-7	-	-	TGTGCCAGCAGTTTATCCTGGGAGCAGTACTTC	CASSLSWEQYF
TRBV4-1	TRBJ1-5	-	-	TGCGCCAGCAGCCAAGATTTCATTCAGCCCCAGCATTTT	CASSQDFIQPQHF
TRBV7-3	TRBJ1-4	-	-	TGTGCCAGCAGCTTAAACTTCCACGAAAAACTGTTTTTT	CASSLNFHEKLFF
TRBV4-2	TRBJ2-1	few	-	TGTGCCAGCAGCCAAGAATCCAGCGGTTCATACAATGAGCAGTTCTTC	CASSQESSGSYNEQFF
TRBV29-1	TRBJ2-1	-	TRBD2	TGCAGCGTTGGACTAGCGGGTGGAGCAGCTTACAATGAGCAGTTCTTC	CSVGLAGGAAYNEQFF
TRBV24-1	TRBJ2-2	-	-	TGTGCCACCAGTGATCCCCAACGTATTTCCGGGGAGCTGTTTTTT	CATSDPQRISGELFF
TRBV11-1	TRBJ2-1	-	TRBD2	TGTGCCACCCCACTAGCGGGCAACGATGAGCAGTTCTTC	CATPLAGNDEQFF
TRBV5-1	TRBJ2-7	once	TRBD2	TGCGCCAGCAGCTTAACTAGCGGGAGTTACGAGCAGTACTTC	CASSLTSGSYEQYF
TRBV11-1	TRBJ1-4	-	-	TGTGCCAGCAGCTTCAGAACTAATGAAAAACTGTTTTTT	CASSFRTNEKLFF
TRBV24-1	TRBJ1-1	-	TRBD1	TGTGCCACTTCCACGGGGGGACAGGCCACTGAAGCTTTCTTT	CATSTGGQATEAFF
TRBV10-3	TRBJ1-1	once	TRBD1	TGTGCCATCAGTGAGAGGACAGGGAACACTGAAGCTTTCTTT	CAISERTGNTEAFF
TRBV12-3/TRBV12-4	TRBJ1-2	once	TRBD1	TGTGCCAGCAGACTCGACAGGGGGCCCAGTGGCTACACCTTC	CASRLDRGPSGYTF
TRBV2	TRBJ2-3	-	-	TGTGCCAGCAGTATCGGGGGAATCACAGATACGCAGTATTTT	CASSIGGITDTQYF
TRBV13	TRBJ2-3	once	TRBD2	TGTGCCAGCCTCCCTATGAGCGGGGGGGGTACGGATACGCAGTATTTT	CASLPMSGGGTDTQYF
TRBV5-1	TRBJ2-2	-	-	TGCGCCAGCAGATTCTTCAGGAACACCGGGGAGCTGTTTTTT	CASRFFRNTGELFF
TRBV4-1	TRBJ1-2	few	-	TGCGCCAGCAGCCAAGAGTTTTACGGCTACACCTTC	CASSQEFYGYTF
TRBV29-1	TRBJ2-7	-	TRBD2	TGCAGCGTTGAAAGTGCCCCGGGGGGGCAAAGCTCCTACGAGCAGTACTTC	CSVESAPGGQSSYEQYF
TRBV11-3	TRBJ2-3	few	TRBD2	TGTGCCAGCAGCTTAGTAAGCGGGAGGGTCACAGATACGCAGTATTTT	CASSLVSGRVTDTQYF
TRBV29-1	TRBJ1-2	-	-	TGCAGCGTTGATTCCGGGGAAGATGGCTACACCTTC	CSVDSGEDGYTF
TRBV24-1	TRBJ2-5	-	-	TGTGCCACCATCCCAGGAGGGTTCGGGGAGACCCAGTACTTC	CATIPGGFGETQYF
TRBV29-1	TRBJ2-2	once	-	TGCAGCGTACAGGGTCTCCCCGTCGGCGGGGAGCTGTTTTTT	CSVQGLPVGGELFF
TRBV29-1	TRBJ2-6	few	-	TGCAGCGTAGAATTTGGCTCTGGGGCCAACGTCCTGACTTTC	CSVEFGSGANVLTF
TRBV2	TRBJ1-5	-	-	TGTGCCAGCAATGGCGGAGAACAGCCCCAGCATTTT	CASNGGEQPQHF
TRBV20-1	TRBJ1-2	-	TRBD1	TGCAGTGCTAGCCCGGGACAGATGAACTATGGCTACACCTTC	CSASPGQMNYGYTF
TRBV29-1	TRBJ1-5	-	-	TGCAGCGTTCAAGACAGCCTCAATCAGCCCCAGCATTTT	CSVQDSLNQPQHF
TRBV11-1	TRBJ1-1	-	-	TGTGCCAGCAGCTTGGGCGCGGGAAGGGATACTGAAGCTTTCTTT	CASSLGAGRDTEAFF
TRBV18	TRBJ1-6	-	-	TGTGCCAGCTCACCGAGCTCCTATAATTCACCCCTCCACTTT	CASSPSSYNSPLHF
TRBV20-1	TRBJ2-5	-	TRBD2	TGCAGTGCTAGACAAAGTAGAGGAGGACTAGCGGGAGAAGAGACCCAGTACTTC	CSARQSRGGLAGEETQYF
TRBV5-2	TRBJ1-2	once	-	TGTGCCAGCAACTTAGAAAACTATGGCTACACCTTC	CASNLENYGYTF